The 18 T cell receptor beta chains below all came from one sample that was sequenced in a study of T-cell memory formation after mild COVID-19. TCRdb re-called the 5' RACE reads through MiXCR, storing one row per CDR3 protein. There are 90,000 to 120,000 distinct CDR3 sequences in the sample; approximately 14% occur only once, and 39% lies in the top ten. Sequencing input: PBMCs or a T cell subset sorted from them (not recorded which). All receptors come from a man aged 18 to 29 who had mild COVID-19 (a few samples of this study predate the infection). Cell type and time point are not known.

This clonotype showed up just a few times. This chain uses TRBV20-1 with TRBJ2-7; no firm D call. CDR3 length: 13 amino acids. V lost 2 bases and J 3 bases, leaving 11 bases between the germline ends. Germline lookup yields CDR1 DFQATT and CDR2 SNEGSKA (reference sequence). The DNA of the CDR3 is TGCAGTGCTAGATTTGGAGAGAGCTACGAGCAGTACTTC. Its translation: CSARFGESYEQYF.

This clonotype was recorded a few times. The V gene is TRBV2, the J gene TRBJ2-5, with D perhaps given as TRBD1 or TRBD2 (5 bases each). CDR1 and CDR2 (germline): SNHLY, FYNNEI. This CDR3 contains 15 residues. V was trimmed by 7 bases and J by 1 base, leaving 16 bases between them. The CDR3 sequence: CASNVGGGTQETQYF. In DNA, the CDR3 is TGTGCCAGCAATGTTGGTGGGGGAACCCAAGAGACCCAGTACTTC.

V usage is TRBV5-4 and J usage is TRBJ1-2; D is perhaps TRBD1 (6 bases). CDR3 length: 13 amino acids. CDR1 is SGHNT and CDR2 is YYREEE in the germline V gene (reference sequence). The ends were cut back, 8 bases at V and 4 bases at J, with 15 bases in the middle. The CDR3 DNA is TGTGCCAGAAAATTACAGGGTGGCTATGGCTACACCTTC. Protein: CARKLQGGYGYTF. Drawing the rest from reference TRBV5-4 and TRBJ1-2, the complete variable domain is ETGVTQSPTHLIKTRGQQVTLRCSSQSGHNTVSWYQQALGQGPQFIFQYYREEENGRGNFPPRFSGLQFPNYSSELNVNALELDDSALYLCARKLQGGYGYTFGSGTRLTVV.

In this sample, this clonotype turned up a few times. The chain joins TRBV15 to TRBJ1-2; possible D gene TRBD1, 5 bases. This CDR3 is 13 amino acids long. The V end lost 0 bases, the J end lost 5 bases, and 7 bases lay between the germline ends. The V gene's germline CDR1 is LNHNV and CDR2 YYDKDF (reference sequence). The CDR3 loop is CATSRDKGYGYTF. The CDR3 DNA reads TGTGCCACCAGCAGAGATAAGGGGTATGGCTACACCTTC. Full variable domain (remainder filled in from reference TRBV15 and TRBJ1-2): DAMVIQNPRYQVTQFGKPVTLSCSQTLNHNVMYWYQQKSSQAPKLLFHYYDKDFNNEADTPDNFQSRRPNTSFCFLDIRSPGLGDTAMYLCATSRDKGYGYTFGSGTRLTVV.

The rearrangement joins TRBV29-1 to TRBJ2-2; 7 nucleotides agree with TRBD1. The CDR3 has 13 amino acids. V was clipped by 0 bases and J by 7 bases; unmatched bases: 2. Germline V gives CDR1 SQVTM, CDR2 ANQGSEA. The CDR3 protein is CSVEETGRGELFF. CDR3 coding DNA: TGCAGCGTTGAAGAGACAGGGCGCGGGGAGCTGTTTTTT.

The chain links TRBV6-5 to TRBJ2-2, with D unclear. Germline-derived CDR1 and CDR2 are MNHEY and SVGAGI. The CDR3 runs 13 residues. Trimming took 0 bases from V and 6 from J, leaving 5 bases between them. As DNA, the CDR3 is TGTGCCAGCAGTTACTCACGGGCCGGGGAGCTGTTTTTT. This translates into CASSYSRAGELFF.

This clonotype was seen repeatedly, ten times or more. The chain combines TRBV28 with TRBJ2-7; the D gene is possibly TRBD1 (6 bases). The CDR3 covers 15 residues. Trimming shortened V by 2 bases and J by 1 base, and 12 bases separated the two germline ends. Germline values: CDR1 MDHEN, CDR2 SYDVKM. The CDR3 is CASSLGQSESYEQYV. CDR3 DNA sequence: TGTGCCAGCAGTTTAGGACAGTCAGAATCCTACGAGCAGTACGTC.

This clonotype was counted many times. The chain uses TRBV5-1 and TRBJ1-2, with D possibly being TRBD1 (5 bases). V lost 1 base to trimming and J lost 8 bases, with 12 bases between them. The CDR3 sequence is 13 residues long. CDR1 and CDR2 from the germline V gene are SGHRS and YFSETQ. The CDR3 DNA reads as TGCGCCAGCAGCTTGAATGGGGCGTCAGGCTACACCTTC. Residues: CASSLNGASGYTF.

There are a few counts of this clonotype. The V gene is TRBV6-1, the J gene TRBJ2-7, with 7 bases aligning to TRBD1. The CDR3 has 14 amino acids. Per germline, CDR1 MNHNS and CDR2 SASEGT. V lost 10 bases and J lost 3; bases outside the gene matches: 12. The CDR3 region is CAIGSLDRFYEQYF. Here the CDR3 DNA reads TGTGCCATTGGGTCCCTGGACAGGTTCTACGAGCAGTACTTC.

The genes are TRBV12-3 or TRBV12-4 and TRBJ1-2, with D hard to call. The CDR3 contains 14 residues. V was shortened by 6 bases and J by 6 bases, with 17 bases between the two germline ends. The DNA for the CDR3 is TGTGCCAGCAGCCTCGAGGGCCCCGTCAATGGCTACACCTTC. Residues: CASSLEGPVNGYTF.

The rearrangement joins TRBV29-1 to TRBJ2-1; 7 bases are a match to TRBD2. The CDR3 runs to 13 residues. J gave up 0 bases and V 7 bases, and 3 bases lay outside the gene matches. Germline V lookup: CDR1 SQVTM, CDR2 ANQGSEA. CDR3 in DNA: TGCAGCGGCAGGACTAGCTCCTACAATGAGCAGTTCTTC. Protein: CSGRTSSYNEQFF.

This clonotype was counted only a few times. V is TRBV4-3 and J is TRBJ1-2; a weak D match, TRBD1 (6 bases). This CDR3 has 15 amino acids. CDR1 and CDR2 from the germline V gene are LGHNA and YSLEER. V lost 4 bases, J lost 6 bases, and 18 bases lay in between. The CDR3 sequence is CASSRVGGLHHGYTF. The CDR3 region has the DNA TGCGCCAGCAGCCGAGTCGGGGGGCTCCATCATGGCTACACCTTC.

At least ten counts were recorded for this clonotype. This chain uses TRBV6-5 with TRBJ1-3; D not certain. V was clipped by 8 bases and J by 8 bases, with 10 bases between them. The germline V gene has CDR1 MNHEY and CDR2 SVGAGI. This CDR3 comprises 11 residues. The CDR3, as DNA: TGTGCCAGCTCTAAGGCGGACACCATATATTTT. It translates to CASSKADTIYF.

This clonotype showed up just once. The chain links TRBV6-5 to TRBJ2-1; D is possibly TRBD2 (6 bases). The CDR3 sequence is 14 residues long. The V and J ends lost 0 bases and 14 bases respectively, with 17 bases between them. Germline V gene sequence: CDR1 MNHEY, CDR2 SVGAGI. The CDR3 reads CASSYSLGPPGEFF. Written as DNA, the CDR3 is TGTGCCAGCAGTTACTCGTTAGGCCCGCCGGGGGAGTTCTTC.

The chain links TRBV6-2 or TRBV6-3 to TRBJ2-7; D remains ambiguous. Between the trimmed V and J ends, which lost 2 bases and 3 bases, there was a span of 2 bases. Germline CDR1 and CDR2: MNHEY and SVGEGT. CDR3 size: 11 residues. The CDR3 reads CASSYNYEQYF. In DNA, the CDR3 is TGTGCCAGCAGTTACAACTACGAGCAGTACTTC.

This clonotype turned up a few times. CDR3 in DNA: TGTGCCAGCGCCAGCAGCGGAAGTGGGGTGATGGACTACACCTTC. It specifies CASASSGSGVMDYTF. The rearrangement uses TRBV14 and TRBJ1-2; no definite D call. This CDR3 contains 15 residues. Trimming removed 8 bases from V and 10 bases from J, with 26 bases in between. Per germline, CDR1 SGHDN and CDR2 FVKESK.

The chain carries TRBV27 and TRBJ2-2, with D perhaps being TRBD1 or TRBD2 (6 bases each). Germline loops: CDR1 MNHEY, CDR2 SMNVEV (reference sequence). CDR3 length equals 13 residues. V was pared by 8 bases and J by 7 bases, with 14 bases between. CDR3 sequence reads: CASQRGAVGELFF. CDR3 nucleotides: TGTGCCAGCCAGAGGGGGGCTGTCGGGGAGCTGTTTTTT.

J is TRBJ2-2 and V is TRBV19; no clear D. V gave up 4 bases and J gave up 0 bases, with 12 bases separating them. The CDR3 is 16 residues long. Germline CDR1 reads LNHDA; CDR2 reads SQIVND (reference sequence). CDR3 protein: CASSTLTDANTGELFF. In DNA, the CDR3 is TGTGCCAGTAGTACCTTGACGGACGCGAACACCGGGGAGCTGTTTTTT.